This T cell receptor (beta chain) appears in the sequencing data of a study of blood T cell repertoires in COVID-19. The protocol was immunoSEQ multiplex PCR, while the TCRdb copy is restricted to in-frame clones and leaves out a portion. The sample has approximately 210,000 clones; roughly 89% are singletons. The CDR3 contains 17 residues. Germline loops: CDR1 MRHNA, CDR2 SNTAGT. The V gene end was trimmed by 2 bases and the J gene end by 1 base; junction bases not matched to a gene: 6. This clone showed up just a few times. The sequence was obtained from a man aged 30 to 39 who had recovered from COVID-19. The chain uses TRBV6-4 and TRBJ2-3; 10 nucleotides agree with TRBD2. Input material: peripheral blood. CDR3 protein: CASSDGASGGGTDTQYF. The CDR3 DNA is TGTGCCAGCAGTGACGGCGCTAGCGGGGGCGGCACAGATACGCAGTATTTT.